Below, 21 T cell receptor beta chains from the same sample are listed, as sequenced in a study of shared clonotypes between healthy human individuals. CD45RO-negative CD8 cells positively selected for CCR7 made up the naive population, which excluded terminally differentiated effector memory CD45RA+ cells. Only in-frame clones appear in the TCRdb table, and some are missing; sequencing was by immunoSEQ multiplex PCR. This sample carries about 590,000 clones, just under 97% of them seen once, and the ten largest clones take 0.085% to 0.11%. The sample was naive CD8+ T cells sorted from blood. These receptors were collected from a woman aged 25 to 39 in good health.

This chain links TRBV2 with TRBJ2-1; D is unclear. V lost 3 bases, J lost 10 bases, and 19 bases lay in between. Germline lookup yields CDR1 SNHLY and CDR2 FYNNEI. The CDR3 is made up of 15 amino acids. CDR3 DNA: TGTGCCAGCAGTGACTTTGGATTTCGTCGTGCGGAGCAGTTCTTC. Its protein product is CASSDFGFRRAEQFF.

The chain carries TRBV29-1 and TRBJ1-1; the D is unclear. Germline V gene data show CDR1 as SQVTM and CDR2 as ANQGSEA. CDR3 size: 14 residues. Trimming shortened V by 0 bases and J by 4 bases, and 12 bases separated the two germline ends. The CDR3 DNA sequence: TGCAGCGTTGAAGAGGTGAAGGGAGGCACTGAAGCTTTCTTT. Its translation is CSVEEVKGGTEAFF.

Turning to this clone: The same CDR3 is also encoded by other DNA sequences in this sample. The J gene is TRBJ2-5, the V gene TRBV9, with unresolved D. V lost 0 bases and J lost 2, with 8 bases in between. Germline V gene sequence: CDR1 SGDLS, CDR2 YYNGEE. The CDR3 covers 14 residues. In nucleotides, the CDR3 is TGTGCCAGCAGCGTAGGGGGTGGTCAAGAGACCCAGTACTTC. It is translated as CASSVGGGQETQYF.

J is TRBJ1-1 and V is TRBV28; 8 bases agree with TRBD1. Germline V gene data show CDR1 as MDHEN and CDR2 as SYDVKM. This CDR3 contains 14 residues. V gave up 7 bases and J gave up 2 bases; unmatched junction bases: 6. CDR3 coding DNA: TGTGCCAGCACCTTGACAGGGGTAAACACTGAAGCTTTCTTT. Its protein is CASTLTGVNTEAFF.

The chain joins TRBV27 to TRBJ1-5; D not certain. Germline V gene data show CDR1 as MNHEY and CDR2 as SMNVEV (reference sequence). Trimming shortened V by 6 bases and J by 4 bases, and 7 bases separated the two germline ends. There are 12 residues in the CDR3. The DNA for the CDR3 is TGTGCCAGCAGCCATATAAATCAGCCCCAGCATTTT. Amino acids: CASSHINQPQHF.

This rearrangement joins TRBV4-1 to TRBJ2-7; 10 bases map to TRBD1. The CDR3 consists of 15 residues. With 4 bases clipped from V and 0 bases from J, the junction kept 3 bases outside the gene matches. Germline assignment: CDR1 MGHRA and CDR2 YSYEKL. CDR3 coding DNA: TGCGCCAGCAGCCTGGGACAGGGGAGCTCCTACGAGCAGTACTTC. It encodes CASSLGQGSSYEQYF.

The V and J genes are TRBV15 and TRBJ2-5; no reliable D call. Trimming removed 0 bases from V and 6 bases from J, with 8 bases in between. Germline assignment: CDR1 LNHNV and CDR2 YYDKDF (reference sequence). The CDR3 spans 13 residues. The DNA of the CDR3 is TGTGCCACCAGCAGAGATCGATCCCAGACCCAGTACTTC. Translated: CATSRDRSQTQYF.

Only one count was recorded for this clone. This chain connects TRBV19 to TRBJ1-5; possibly TRBD1 for D (5 bases). Germline V gene lookup returns CDR1 LNHDA and CDR2 SQIVND (reference sequence). V was shortened by 0 bases and J by 3 bases, with 24 bases between the two germline ends. The CDR3 is 20 residues long. CDR3 in DNA: TGTGCCAGTAGTATAGAGGCAGGAGGGGTCTGGACCAGCTCCAATCAGCCCCAGCATTTT. Protein: CASSIEAGGVWTSSNQPQHF.

The CDR3 loop is CASSLGHPGGLAGNTIYF. The CDR3 nucleotides read TGTGCCAGCAGCTTAGGCCACCCCGGAGGGCTCGCTGGAAACACCATATATTTT. The V call is TRBV7-6, the J call TRBJ1-3; D is undetermined. Germline-derived CDR1 and CDR2 are SGHVS and FNYEAQ. V lost 1 base and J 2 bases, leaving 18 bases between the germline ends. This CDR3 is built from 18 residues.

The V gene is TRBV7-9, the J gene TRBJ2-1; TRBD1 might be the D (6 bases). The germline V gene has CDR1 SEHNR and CDR2 FQNEAQ (reference sequence). V dropped 1 base and J dropped 5 bases, with 9 bases sitting between them. The CDR3 is 14 residues long. The CDR3: CASSLGDMNNEQFF. CDR3 sequence (DNA): TGTGCCAGCAGCTTAGGGGACATGAACAATGAGCAGTTCTTC.

This clone has only one observation. V is TRBV11-2 and J is TRBJ2-5; D ambiguous. The end of the DNA is better explained by TRBJ2-7, so the J call may be wrong. CDR1 and CDR2 (germline): SGHAT, FQNNGV. The CDR3 length is 14 residues. In DNA form, the CDR3 reads TGTGCCAGCAGCTTAGTAGACTTCACCTACGAGCAGTACTTC. It encodes CASSLVDFTYEQYF.

This chain joins TRBV28 and TRBJ2-7; 11 positions agree with TRBD2. The CDR3 runs 14 residues. The V and J ends lost 7 bases and 7 bases, in that order; junction bases with no gene match: 9. The V gene's germline CDR1 is MDHEN and CDR2 SYDVKM. This CDR3 reads CASIALAGGWEQYF. The CDR3 DNA is TGTGCCAGCATTGCTCTAGCGGGAGGCTGGGAGCAGTACTTC.

CDR3 region: CASSDMDSWETQYF. The CDR3 DNA follows: TGTGCCAGCAGTGATATGGACAGTTGGGAGACCCAGTACTTC. The chain carries TRBV6-5 and TRBJ2-5; weak D call: TRBD1 (6 bases). CDR3 length: 14 amino acids. Trimming left V 5 bases short and J 5 bases short, with 15 bases between. The germline V gene has CDR1 MNHEY and CDR2 SVGAGI.

The chain uses TRBV9 and TRBJ2-7; D may be TRBD1 (6 bases). The CDR3 extends over 15 amino acids. The germline V and J ends were trimmed by 2 bases and 5 bases, with 17 bases remaining between them. The germline CDR1 and CDR2 sequences are SGDLS and YYNGEE. The CDR3 reads CASSVSDQGPNEQYF. CDR3 nucleotides: TGTGCCAGCAGCGTTAGCGACCAGGGGCCGAACGAGCAGTACTTC.

The gene calls are TRBV16 and TRBJ2-5; D possibly matches TRBD1 or TRBD2 (5 bases each). CDR3 length: 17 amino acids. With 4 bases removed from V and 2 bases from J, the gap between germline ends came to 20 bases. CDR1 KGHSY and CDR2 FQNENV come from the germline V gene. The CDR3 nucleotides read TGTGCCAGCAGCCCCCGGATGATCGGGGCAGGGCAAGAGACCCAGTACTTC. Encoded protein: CASSPRMIGAGQETQYF.

The chain uses TRBV2 and TRBJ2-7; 7 nucleotides align to TRBD2. CDR1 and CDR2 from the germline V gene are SNHLY and FYNNEI. The CDR3 totals 14 residues. The J segment lost 1 base and the V segment lost 6 bases, leaving 6 bases of the junction unmatched. In DNA, the CDR3 is TGTGCCAGCAGGGGGGGGAACCCTTCCTACGAGCAGTACTTC. It translates to CASRGGNPSYEQYF.

The rearrangement uses TRBV9 and TRBJ2-1; TRBD2 agrees at 8 bases. Looked up from germline, CDR1 is SGDLS and CDR2 is YYNGEE. The CDR3 loop spans 16 amino acids. With 3 bases clipped from V and 3 bases from J, the junction kept 8 bases outside the gene matches. CDR3 residues: CASSGRQAGVYNEQFF. The CDR3 DNA sequence: TGTGCCAGCAGCGGGCGTCAAGCGGGAGTCTACAATGAGCAGTTCTTC. The full variable domain, with the rest looked up from reference TRBV9 and TRBJ2-1, is DSGVTQTPKHLITATGQRVTLRCSPRSGDLSVYWYQQSLDQGLQFLIQYYNGEERAKGNILERFSAQQFPDLHSELNLSSLELGDSALYFCASSGRQAGVYNEQFFGPGTRLTVL.

This clone was found once. V is TRBV7-8 and J is TRBJ2-1, with D perhaps matching TRBD2 (6 bases). V lost 2 bases, J lost 0 bases, and 14 bases lay in between. The CDR3 has 17 residues. Per germline, CDR1 SGHVS and CDR2 FQNEAQ. CDR3 sequence reads: CASSLYALASSYNEQFF. The CDR3 nucleotides are TGTGCCAGCAGCTTATACGCCCTAGCGAGCTCCTACAATGAGCAGTTCTTC.

The chain employs TRBV6-1 and TRBJ2-5, with 10 bases identical to TRBD2. Losses at the gene ends were 2 bases for V and 2 bases for J; bases not matched to a gene: 8. The CDR3 extends over 17 amino acids. Germline values: CDR1 MNHNS, CDR2 SASEGT. CDR3 in DNA: TGTGCCAGCAGTGAACCCGGACTAGCGGTAATACAAGAGACCCAGTACTTC. Amino acids: CASSEPGLAVIQETQYF.

The chain couples TRBV29-1 to TRBJ1-2; 7 nucleotides align to TRBD1. This CDR3 is 15 amino acids long. Trimming cost V 2 bases and J 4 bases; bases outside gene matches: 10. Germline lookup yields CDR1 SQVTM and CDR2 ANQGSEA. The CDR3 DNA reads as TGCAGCGTTGAAACCCAGGGGGGCCCTACCTATGGCTACACCTTC. It translates to CSVETQGGPTYGYTF.

The gene calls are TRBV4-2 and TRBJ2-7; D not resolved. V was trimmed by 5 bases and J by 6 bases, leaving 14 bases between them. Germline V gene lookup returns CDR1 LGHNA and CDR2 YNFKEQ. The CDR3 loop spans 13 amino acids. CDR3 amino acids: CASSYNDLSEQYF. For the CDR3, the DNA is TGTGCCAGCAGCTACAATGACTTGAGCGAGCAGTACTTC.